A single sample is the source of the 28 T cell receptor beta chains below, sequenced in a study of blood T cell repertoires in COVID-19. The table came from immunoSEQ multiplex PCR; TCRdb's copy has only in-frame clones and leaves some out. The sample contains approximately 89,000 clones, roughly 85% of which appear only once. Sequenced: peripheral blood. These TCRs come from a man between 65 and 79 years old with acute or convalescent COVID-19.

Only one count was recorded for this clone. The chain employs TRBV10-1 and TRBJ1-1; D unresolved. The CDR3 runs 13 residues. Germline V gene data show CDR1 as WNHNN and CDR2 as SYGVQD (reference sequence). The V end lost 4 bases, the J end lost 1 base, and 7 bases lay between the germline ends. The CDR3 loop reads CASSGNRNTEAFF. CDR3 nucleotide sequence: TGCGCCAGCAGTGGAAACAGGAACACTGAAGCTTTCTTT.

J is TRBJ1-1 and V is TRBV3-1 (or the pseudogene TRBV3-2); D is ambiguous. The germline CDR1 and CDR2 sequences are LGHDT and YNNKEL (reference sequence). V lost 0 bases and J 1 base, leaving 3 bases between the germline ends. CDR3 length equals 13 residues. The CDR3 region has the DNA TGTGCCAGCAGCCAAGATAGGAACACTGAAGCTTTCTTT. This sequence encodes CASSQDRNTEAFF.

The rearrangement joins TRBV28 to TRBJ2-2, with a possible D match to TRBD2 (6 bases). This CDR3 has 13 residues. V was shortened by 8 bases and J by 6 bases, with 13 bases between the two germline ends. Germline V lookup: CDR1 MDHEN, CDR2 SYDVKM. The CDR3 sequence is CASWDAGPGELFF. Here the CDR3 DNA reads TGTGCCAGCTGGGACGCGGGGCCCGGGGAGCTGTTTTTT.

Only one count was recorded for this clone. The V and J genes are TRBV7-2 and TRBJ2-2, with D maybe TRBD1 (5 bases). V gave up 1 base and J gave up 4 bases, with 10 bases separating them. This CDR3 is built from 15 residues. Germline values: CDR1 SGHTA, CDR2 FQGNSA. CDR3 DNA: TGTGCCAGCAGCTTAGTGGTAGGGGCCACCGGGGAGCTGTTTTTT. It encodes CASSLVVGATGELFF.

The V gene is TRBV14, the J gene TRBJ1-4; 8 nucleotides agree with TRBD1. After removal of 5 bases from V and 7 bases from J, the junction contained 9 bases not matched to a gene. CDR3 length: 15 amino acids. Germline V lookup: CDR1 SGHDN, CDR2 FVKESK. CDR3 in amino acids: CASSYDRGVGEKLFF. The CDR3 nucleotides read TGTGCCAGCAGCTACGACAGGGGAGTCGGTGAAAAACTGTTTTTT.

This sequence joins TRBV5-6 and TRBJ2-3; 10 bases match TRBD2. With 2 bases clipped from V and 2 bases from J, the junction kept 5 bases outside the gene matches. The germline V gene has CDR1 SGHDT and CDR2 YYEEEE. The CDR3 covers 16 residues. CDR3 amino acids: CASSFLAGGVTDTQYF. The CDR3 bases are TGTGCCAGCAGCTTTTTAGCGGGGGGTGTCACAGATACGCAGTATTTT.

The chain carries TRBV6-5 and TRBJ2-3; D might be TRBD2 (5 bases). The V gene lost 5 bases and the J gene lost 1 base, with 10 bases spanning the gap. This CDR3 has 14 amino acids. Germline CDR1 and CDR2: MNHEY and SVGAGI. The CDR3 protein is CASSTSWGTDTQYF. Here the CDR3 DNA reads TGTGCCAGCAGTACTAGTTGGGGCACAGATACGCAGTATTTT.

This chain joins TRBV9 and TRBJ1-3; no clear D. This CDR3 comprises 16 residues. V lost 0 bases, J lost 2 bases, and 12 bases lay in between. Per germline, CDR1 SGDLS and CDR2 YYNGEE. In DNA, the CDR3 is TGTGCCAGCAGCGTAGATCCCCGTGGGCCTGGAAACACCATATATTTT. Protein: CASSVDPRGPGNTIYF.

The chain is built from TRBV6-5 and TRBJ2-2; 7 bases are shared with TRBD1. The germline V gene encodes CDR1 MNHEY and CDR2 SVGAGI. After removal of 6 bases from V and 1 base from J, the junction contained 5 bases not matched to a gene. This CDR3 is built from 15 residues. The CDR3 sequence is CASRNRGRNTGELFF. CDR3 nucleotides: TGTGCCAGCAGGAACAGGGGTCGGAACACCGGGGAGCTGTTTTTT.

The gene calls are TRBV14 and TRBJ2-5; D unresolved. V dropped 1 base and J dropped 2 bases, with 11 bases sitting between them. Germline V gene sequence: CDR1 SGHDN, CDR2 FVKESK. This CDR3 contains 15 residues. For the CDR3, the DNA is TGTGCCAGCAGCCAAGCCAGTTTCCCACAAGAGACCCAGTACTTC. Translating it yields CASSQASFPQETQYF. The full variable domain, with the rest looked up from reference TRBV14 and TRBJ2-5, is EAGVTQFPSHSVIEKGQTVTLRCDPISGHDNLYWYRRVMGKEIKFLLHFVKESKQDESGMPNNRFLAERTGGTYSTLKVQPAELEDSGVYFCASSQASFPQETQYFGPGTRLLVL.

The chain couples TRBV4-1 to TRBJ1-5; 8 bases align to TRBD1. The CDR3 totals 15 residues. Trimming at V came to 4 bases and at J to 9 bases, leaving 11 bases not matched to a gene. CDR1 and CDR2 (germline): MGHRA, YSYEKL. The CDR3 region has the DNA TGCGCCAGCAGCCCCGGACAGGGAGGGATTGGGCCCCAGCATTTT. This gives the protein CASSPGQGGIGPQHF.

The rearrangement uses TRBV2 and TRBJ1-6; tentatively, D is TRBD1 (5 bases). The CDR3 extends over 19 amino acids. Germline V gene lookup returns CDR1 SNHLY and CDR2 FYNNEI. Trimming shortened V by 2 bases and J by 10 bases, and 27 bases separated the two germline ends. The CDR3 is CASSETRGVGGIGGSPLHF. Here the CDR3 DNA reads TGTGCCAGCAGTGAAACCCGAGGGGTTGGCGGAATAGGAGGGTCACCCCTCCACTTT.

The rearrangement joins TRBV2 to TRBJ2-7, with 7 bases lining up with TRBD1. The CDR3 runs to 16 residues. V gave up 3 bases and J gave up 0 bases; unmatched junction bases: 8. The germline V gene has CDR1 SNHLY and CDR2 FYNNEI. Here the CDR3 reads CASSDPGGPSSYEQYF. CDR3 DNA sequence: TGTGCCAGCAGTGACCCAGGGGGACCTAGCTCCTACGAGCAGTACTTC.

The J gene is TRBJ1-1, the V gene TRBV30; D gene unclear. With 0 bases removed from V and 11 bases from J, the gap between germline ends came to 13 bases. The germline V gene has CDR1 GTSNPN and CDR2 SVGIG (reference sequence). The CDR3 runs to 12 residues. CDR3 bases: TGTGCCTGGAGTGTACGGCCTCCGGAGGCTTTCTTT. Translated, it gives CAWSVRPPEAFF.

The genes are TRBV5-4 and TRBJ1-2; D remains ambiguous. The CDR3 loop spans 15 amino acids. The V end was cut by 3 bases, the J end by 3 bases, with 15 bases between. CDR1 and CDR2 (germline): SGHNT, YYREEE (reference sequence). In nucleotides, the CDR3 is TGTGCCAGCAGCTCGGCCCGCGCGGTCGACTATGGCTACACCTTC. Its protein is CASSSARAVDYGYTF.

The rearrangement links TRBV19 to TRBJ1-1; 8 nucleotides align to TRBD1. The CDR3 sequence is 17 residues long. V lost 3 bases and J lost 1; bases outside the gene matches: 10. Per the germline V gene, CDR1 is LNHDA and CDR2 is SQIVND (reference sequence). The chain's CDR3 is CASSMGSGQGGNTEAFF. Here the CDR3 DNA reads TGTGCCAGTAGTATGGGATCCGGACAGGGAGGGAACACTGAAGCTTTCTTT.

The chain links TRBV9 to TRBJ2-2; 7 bases map to TRBD1. CDR3 size: 16 residues. Germline lookup yields CDR1 SGDLS and CDR2 YYNGEE. J gave up 7 bases and V 3 bases, and 12 bases lay outside the gene matches. The CDR3 DNA is TGTGCCAGCAGCGCCCGATTAGACAGGGTGGGCGGGGAGCTGTTTTTT. Its translation: CASSARLDRVGGELFF.

V and J are TRBV3-1 (or the pseudogene TRBV3-2) and TRBJ1-2, with D possibly matching TRBD1 (6 bases). CDR1 and CDR2 (germline): LGHDT, YNNKEL (reference sequence). The V end was cut by 5 bases, the J end by 8 bases, with 12 bases between. The CDR3 loop spans 12 amino acids. CDR3 nucleotide sequence: TGTGCCAGCAGCGAAACAGGGACCGGCTACACCTTC. It encodes CASSETGTGYTF.

The chain carries TRBV27 and TRBJ2-2; D may be TRBD1 (6 bases). The V and J ends lost 5 bases and 0 bases respectively, with 16 bases between them. The CDR3 runs 17 residues. The germline V gene has CDR1 MNHEY and CDR2 SMNVEV (reference sequence). For the CDR3, the DNA is TGTGCCAGCAGTCCTTTGGACAGACCTACGAACACCGGGGAGCTGTTTTTT. Translating gives CASSPLDRPTNTGELFF.

The chain has TRBV12-3 or TRBV12-4 and TRBJ2-1; a possible D gene is TRBD1 (6 bases). Trimming stripped 4 bases from V and 10 bases from J, with 14 bases between. This CDR3 is built from 13 residues. CDR3: CASSYGQRLEQFF. The CDR3 DNA sequence: TGTGCCAGCAGTTACGGACAGAGGCTGGAGCAGTTCTTC.

The chain is built from TRBV19 and TRBJ2-7, with D maybe TRBD2 (6 bases). The CDR3 consists of 17 residues. Germline V gives CDR1 LNHDA, CDR2 SQIVND (reference sequence). The ends were cut back, 5 bases at V and 8 bases at J, with 28 bases in the middle. This chain's CDR3 is CASSGAASGVLGGKQYF. The CDR3 DNA reads TGTGCCAGTAGTGGTGCAGCCTCGGGGGTTCTGGGGGGTAAGCAGTACTTC.

J is TRBJ1-3 and V is TRBV30; 9 positions match TRBD1. V was pared by 5 bases and J by 9 bases, with 8 bases of the junction left unmatched. The CDR3 is 13 residues long. Germline CDR1 reads GTSNPN; CDR2 reads SVGIG (reference sequence). The CDR3 region has the DNA TGTGCCTGGTCCGGGACAGGGCGACGCACCATATATTTT. Translating gives CAWSGTGRRTIYF.

The genes are TRBV6-1 and TRBJ1-5; 7 bases match TRBD1. Germline loops: CDR1 MNHNS, CDR2 SASEGT. The CDR3 loop spans 16 amino acids. After removal of 4 bases from V and 0 bases from J, the junction contained 6 bases not matched to a gene. CDR3 sequence reads: CASSARQGTSNQPQHF. DNA for the CDR3: TGTGCCAGCAGTGCAAGACAGGGAACTAGCAATCAGCCCCAGCATTTT.

This clone was counted a few times. The chain links TRBV30 to TRBJ2-7; unclear D gene. This CDR3 spans 14 amino acids. V was shortened by 2 bases and J by 4 bases, with 15 bases between the two germline ends. In germline, CDR1 is GTSNPN, CDR2 SVGIG (reference sequence). Here the CDR3 DNA reads TGTGCCTGGAGTATACGGCAGGCTAATTACGAGCAGTACTTC. This encodes CAWSIRQANYEQYF.

The chain couples TRBV9 to TRBJ1-1; D remains unclear. V was shortened by 3 bases and J by 3 bases, with 9 bases between the two germline ends. The CDR3 sequence is 13 residues long. Germline CDR1 and CDR2: SGDLS and YYNGEE. The DNA for the CDR3 is TGTGCCAGCAGCGCCTGGGCCGACACTGAAGCTTTCTTT. Translating gives CASSAWADTEAFF.

This rearrangement joins TRBV7-9 to TRBJ2-3, with 8 bases identical to TRBD1. Looked up from germline, CDR1 is SEHNR and CDR2 is FQNEAQ (reference sequence). This CDR3 contains 16 residues. Losses at the gene ends were 1 base for V and 5 bases for J; bases not matched to a gene: 8. CDR3 region: CASSLGVRGRVDTQYF. The CDR3, as DNA: TGTGCCAGCAGCTTAGGGGTCAGGGGGCGCGTAGATACGCAGTATTTT.

V usage is TRBV5-6 and J usage is TRBJ1-6; tentative D call: TRBD1 (5 bases). The germline V gene encodes CDR1 SGHDT and CDR2 YYEEEE. Trimming stripped 0 bases from V and 2 bases from J, with 6 bases between. CDR3 size: 15 residues. DNA of the CDR3: TGTGCCAGCAGCTTGGACAGGACCTATAATTCACCCCTCCACTTT. Translating gives CASSLDRTYNSPLHF.

The chain recombines TRBV4-1 with TRBJ1-6; a weak D match, TRBD1 (6 bases). The CDR3 consists of 16 residues. The V gene's germline CDR1 is MGHRA and CDR2 YSYEKL. Trimming took off 3 bases at V and 6 bases at J, with 15 bases between the two ends. The CDR3 DNA sequence: TGCGCCAGCAGCCATATTGGGACAAATCTTAATTCACCCCTCCACTTT. Translating gives CASSHIGTNLNSPLHF.